These T cell receptor beta chains were read from a single sample in a study of shared clonotypes between healthy human individuals. Assay: immunoSEQ multiplex PCR; the TCRdb copy retains only in-frame clones and omits some. The top ten clones hold roughly 0.13% of a sample with around 2,000,000 clones, roughly 94% of them seen once. Sequencing input: naive CD4+ T cells sorted from blood. The receptor source for this set is a man between 18 and 35 years old in good health. Both conserved end residues are part of each CDR3.

j_call: TRBJ1-2
v_call: TRBV11-2
cdr3_aa: CASSLERQGGGYTF

j_call: TRBJ2-6
v_call: TRBV30
cdr3_aa: CACTTGANVLTF

j_call: TRBJ1-2
v_call: TRBV18
cdr3_aa: CASSVSTGLLNYGYTF

j_call: TRBJ2-6
v_call: TRBV5-1
cdr3_aa: CASSLASAGANVLTF

j_call: TRBJ2-2
v_call: TRBV7-9
cdr3_aa: CASPLAQLTGELFF

j_call: TRBJ2-5
v_call: TRBV7-6
cdr3_aa: CASSSFQETQYF

j_call: TRBJ2-7
v_call: TRBV7-9
cdr3_aa: CASSPGGGRAYEQYF

j_call: TRBJ1-2
v_call: TRBV5-4
cdr3_aa: CASSLQGNYGYTF

j_call: TRBJ2-1
v_call: TRBV7-2
cdr3_aa: CASSFDRSSYNEQFF

j_call: TRBJ1-2
v_call: TRBV7-9
cdr3_aa: CASSLEQGGYGYTF

j_call: TRBJ2-5
v_call: TRBV6-1
cdr3_aa: CARELEGGETQYF

j_call: TRBJ1-6
v_call: TRBV6-6
cdr3_aa: CASSSTGGNSPLHF

j_call: TRBJ2-7
v_call: TRBV7-6
cdr3_aa: CASSSTATNIEQYF

j_call: TRBJ2-7
v_call: TRBV5-1
cdr3_aa: CASSSVGGQSYEQYF

j_call: TRBJ2-5
v_call: TRBV5-1
cdr3_aa: CASSRGQPKETQYF

j_call: TRBJ2-7
v_call: TRBV18
cdr3_aa: CASSLLGFGGNEQYF

j_call: TRBJ1-4
v_call: TRBV2
cdr3_aa: CASSADSREKLFF

j_call: TRBJ2-5
v_call: TRBV29-1
cdr3_aa: CSVEGGGGPQETQYF

j_call: TRBJ2-7
v_call: TRBV5-6
cdr3_aa: CASSLVVGGGGATYEQYF

j_call: TRBJ1-4
v_call: TRBV5-1
cdr3_aa: CASSPNTGKPPEKLFF

j_call: TRBJ1-6
v_call: TRBV6-5
cdr3_aa: CASSLAGRTNSPLHF

j_call: TRBJ1-2
v_call: TRBV5-1
cdr3_aa: CASSLGNYGYTF

j_call: TRBJ1-6
v_call: TRBV18
cdr3_aa: CASSPMVNSPLHF

j_call: TRBJ1-5
v_call: TRBV28
cdr3_aa: CASSFPIGGGRSQPQHF

j_call: TRBJ2-5
v_call: TRBV5-4
cdr3_aa: CASSSDRRETQYF

j_call: TRBJ2-7
v_call: TRBV5-1
cdr3_aa: CASSLGGGYEQYF

j_call: TRBJ1-3
v_call: TRBV4-1
cdr3_aa: CASSQAQGGLGNTIYF

j_call: TRBJ2-5
v_call: TRBV15
cdr3_aa: CATSREDRQRETQYF

j_call: TRBJ1-1
v_call: TRBV29-1
cdr3_aa: CSVTPSRGAMNTEAFF

j_call: TRBJ2-1
v_call: TRBV7-3
cdr3_aa: CASSSTGSSYNEQFF

j_call: TRBJ2-7
v_call: TRBV6-1
cdr3_aa: CASSGLDHYEQYF

j_call: TRBJ1-2
v_call: TRBV5-4
cdr3_aa: CASRHTGGSDQGYTF

j_call: TRBJ1-1
v_call: TRBV6-6
cdr3_aa: CASIDRGDTEAFF

j_call: TRBJ1-5
v_call: TRBV5-1
cdr3_aa: CASSPSYRDQPQHF

j_call: TRBJ1-6
v_call: TRBV18
cdr3_aa: CASSPSTGASPLHF

j_call: TRBJ2-5
v_call: TRBV5-6
cdr3_aa: CASRNFSGQETQYF

j_call: TRBJ2-7
v_call: TRBV7-8
cdr3_aa: CASSLAGTSNEQYF

j_call: TRBJ2-5
v_call: TRBV18
cdr3_aa: CASSPQLGVETQYF

j_call: TRBJ1-2
v_call: TRBV27
cdr3_aa: CASSLSGAGYGYTF

j_call: TRBJ1-1
v_call: TRBV11-2
cdr3_aa: CASSIPTGATEAFF

j_call: TRBJ1-1
v_call: TRBV27
cdr3_aa: CASSLGEGMIAFF

j_call: TRBJ2-1
v_call: TRBV18
cdr3_aa: CASSQTDRGPYNEQFF

j_call: TRBJ1-1
v_call: TRBV2
cdr3_aa: CASTGNTEAFF

j_call: TRBJ1-6
v_call: TRBV6-6
cdr3_aa: CASSYSMGGHSPLHF

j_call: TRBJ2-1
v_call: TRBV9
cdr3_aa: CASSASIATYNEQFF

j_call: TRBJ1-2
v_call: TRBV6-6
cdr3_aa: CASSYPIYGYTF

j_call: TRBJ2-7
v_call: TRBV5-4
cdr3_aa: CASSLYGGPYEQYF

j_call: TRBJ1-5
v_call: TRBV28
cdr3_aa: CASSLQLKQPQHF

j_call: TRBJ1-1
v_call: TRBV5-1
cdr3_aa: CASSLGRSNSNTEAFF

j_call: TRBJ2-5
v_call: TRBV6-6
cdr3_aa: CASLTSGEQETQYF

j_call: TRBJ1-6
v_call: TRBV2
cdr3_aa: CASSVRQDNSPLHF

j_call: TRBJ2-3
v_call: TRBV18
cdr3_aa: CASSPDPDTQYF

j_call: TRBJ2-2
v_call: TRBV9
cdr3_aa: CASSSDRDSGNLFF